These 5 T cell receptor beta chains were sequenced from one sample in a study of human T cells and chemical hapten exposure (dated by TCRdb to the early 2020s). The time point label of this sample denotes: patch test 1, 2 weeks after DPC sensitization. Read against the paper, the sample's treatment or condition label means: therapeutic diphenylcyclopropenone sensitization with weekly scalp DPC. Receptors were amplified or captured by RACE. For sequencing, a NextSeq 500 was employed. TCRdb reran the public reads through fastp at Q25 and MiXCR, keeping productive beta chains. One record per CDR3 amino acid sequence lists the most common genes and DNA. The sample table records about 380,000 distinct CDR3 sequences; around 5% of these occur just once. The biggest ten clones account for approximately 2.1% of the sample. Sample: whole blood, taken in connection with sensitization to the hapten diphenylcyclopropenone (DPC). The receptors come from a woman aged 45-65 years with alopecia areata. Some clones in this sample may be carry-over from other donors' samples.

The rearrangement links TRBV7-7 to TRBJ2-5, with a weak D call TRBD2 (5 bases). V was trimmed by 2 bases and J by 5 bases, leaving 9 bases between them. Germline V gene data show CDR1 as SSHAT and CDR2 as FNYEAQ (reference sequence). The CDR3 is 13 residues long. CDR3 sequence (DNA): TGTGCCAGCAGCTTAAGTAGCGTGGAGACCCAGTACTTC. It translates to CASSLSSVETQYF.

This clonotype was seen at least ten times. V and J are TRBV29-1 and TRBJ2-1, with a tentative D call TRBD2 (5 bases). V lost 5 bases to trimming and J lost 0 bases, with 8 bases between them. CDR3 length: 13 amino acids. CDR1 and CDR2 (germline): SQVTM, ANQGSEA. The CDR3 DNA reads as TGCAGCGTTCGGCGGGCCTCCTACAATGAGCAGTTCTTC. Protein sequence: CSVRRASYNEQFF.

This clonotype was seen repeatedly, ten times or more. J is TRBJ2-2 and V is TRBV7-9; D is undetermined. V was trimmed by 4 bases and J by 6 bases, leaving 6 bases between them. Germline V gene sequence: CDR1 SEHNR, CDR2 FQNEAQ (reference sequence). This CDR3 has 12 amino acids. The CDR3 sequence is CASSSTAGELFF. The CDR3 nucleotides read TGTGCCAGCAGCTCGACTGCCGGGGAGCTGTTTTTT.

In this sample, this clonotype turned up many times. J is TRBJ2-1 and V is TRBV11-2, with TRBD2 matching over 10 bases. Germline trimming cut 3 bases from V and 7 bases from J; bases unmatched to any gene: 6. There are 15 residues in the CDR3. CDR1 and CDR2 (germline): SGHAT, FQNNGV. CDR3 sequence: CASSFSGRAGNEQFF. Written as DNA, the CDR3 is TGTGCCAGCAGCTTCAGCGGGAGGGCGGGAAATGAGCAGTTCTTC. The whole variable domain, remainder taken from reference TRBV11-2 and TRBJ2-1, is EAGVAQSPRYKIIEKRQSVAFWCNPISGHATLYWYQQILGQGPKLLIQFQNNGVVDDSQLPKDRFSAERLKGVDSTLKIQPAKLEDSAVYLCASSFSGRAGNEQFFGPGTRLTVL.

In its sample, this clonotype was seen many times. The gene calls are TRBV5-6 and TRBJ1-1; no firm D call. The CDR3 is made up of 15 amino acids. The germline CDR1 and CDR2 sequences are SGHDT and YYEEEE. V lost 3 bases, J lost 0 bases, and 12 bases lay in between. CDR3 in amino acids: CASSWEGLLNTEAFF. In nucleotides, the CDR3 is TGTGCCAGCAGCTGGGAAGGGCTATTGAACACTGAAGCTTTCTTT.